This TCR beta chain came from a study of cytomegalovirus exposure and HLA in healthy donors. Overall study context: Findings of an earlier analysis included 110 million or so unique TCR beta sequences from 190 million or so T cells. There were tens of millions of unique TCRs (from HLA-typed donors) in an early data release. Findings and limits, study-wide: In an earlier analysis, about 87% or about 30%: the productive usage of most TCR beta V segments. In a later analysis, donors in an Asian-associated ancestry cluster reportedly had fewer N-insertions in productive TCRs than the cohort mean.

The J segment lost 3 bases and the V segment lost 5 bases, leaving 3 bases of the junction unmatched. Germline assignment: CDR1 SGHTA and CDR2 FQGNSA. The CDR3 spans 13 residues. Comment on this clone: No antigen is known for it.

With 60 Vbeta and 13 Jbeta primers, the PCR was carried out. Profiling relied on immunoSEQ multiplex PCR, and the TCRdb table lists in-frame clones only, not all of them. The sample lists 110,000 to 150,000 clones; 75% to 80% were seen once. The sample was PBMCs. The clonotype comes from a female donor in good health and CMV-seronegative. V and J are TRBV7-2 and TRBJ1-2; 7 bases are shared with TRBD1. CDR3 in amino acids: CASSPGTDYGYTF. CDR3 DNA sequence: TGTGCCAGCAGCCCCGGGACAGACTATGGCTACACCTTC.